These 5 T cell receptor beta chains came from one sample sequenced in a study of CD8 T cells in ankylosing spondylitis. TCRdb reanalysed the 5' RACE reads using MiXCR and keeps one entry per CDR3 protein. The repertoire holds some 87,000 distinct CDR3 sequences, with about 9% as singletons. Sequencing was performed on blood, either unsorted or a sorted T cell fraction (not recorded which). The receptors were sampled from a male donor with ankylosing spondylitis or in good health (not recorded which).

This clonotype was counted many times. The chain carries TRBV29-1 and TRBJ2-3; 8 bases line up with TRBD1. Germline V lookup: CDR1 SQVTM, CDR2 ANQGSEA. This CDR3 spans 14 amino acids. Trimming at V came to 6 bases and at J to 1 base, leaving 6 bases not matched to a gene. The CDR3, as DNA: TGCAGCGTCATACAACAGGGGGGCACAGATACGCAGTATTTT. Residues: CSVIQQGGTDTQYF.

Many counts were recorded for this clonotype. The CDR3 DNA reads as TGTGCCAGCAGTTACTCCGGGGTGGCCCCATCTTACGAGCAGTACTTC. It encodes CASSYSGVAPSYEQYF. This chain connects TRBV6-6 to TRBJ2-7; D is possibly TRBD2 (5 bases). The CDR3 has 16 residues. Germline V CDR1 and CDR2: MNHNY, SVGAGI (reference sequence). V was trimmed by 0 bases and J by 4 bases, leaving 16 bases between them.

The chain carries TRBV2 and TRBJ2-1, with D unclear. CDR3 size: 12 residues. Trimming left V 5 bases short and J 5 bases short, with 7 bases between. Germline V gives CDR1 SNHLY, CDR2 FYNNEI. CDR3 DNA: TGTGCCAGCAGTTCAAACAACAATGAGCAGTTCTTC. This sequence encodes CASSSNNNEQFF.

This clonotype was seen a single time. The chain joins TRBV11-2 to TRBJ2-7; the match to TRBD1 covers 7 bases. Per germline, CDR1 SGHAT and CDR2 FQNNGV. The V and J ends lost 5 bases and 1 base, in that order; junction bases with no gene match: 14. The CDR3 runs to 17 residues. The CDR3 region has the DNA TGTGCCAGCAGCCTGAGACCGGGACAGACCTCGTCCTACGAGCAGTACTTC. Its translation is CASSLRPGQTSSYEQYF.

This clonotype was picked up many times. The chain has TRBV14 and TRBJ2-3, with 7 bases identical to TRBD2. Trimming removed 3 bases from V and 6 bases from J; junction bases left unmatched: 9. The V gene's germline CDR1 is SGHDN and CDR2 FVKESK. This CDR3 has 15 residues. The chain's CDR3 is CASSHLAEDNDTQYF. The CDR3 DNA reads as TGTGCCAGCAGCCATCTAGCGGAAGACAACGATACGCAGTATTTT.